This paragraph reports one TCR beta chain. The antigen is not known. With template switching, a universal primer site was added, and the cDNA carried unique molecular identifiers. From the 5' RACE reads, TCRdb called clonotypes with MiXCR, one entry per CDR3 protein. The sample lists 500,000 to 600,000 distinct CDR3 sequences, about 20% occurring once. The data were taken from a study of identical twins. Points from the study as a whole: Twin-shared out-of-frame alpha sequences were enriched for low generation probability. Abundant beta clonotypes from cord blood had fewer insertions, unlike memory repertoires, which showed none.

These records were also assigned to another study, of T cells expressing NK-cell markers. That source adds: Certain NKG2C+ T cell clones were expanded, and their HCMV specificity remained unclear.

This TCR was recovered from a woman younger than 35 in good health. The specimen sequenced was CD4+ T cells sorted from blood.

For the CDR3, the DNA is TGTGCCAGCAGTTTAAGACGCCGCGACAATGAGCAGTTCTTC. Its translation is CASSLRRRDNEQFF. The V gene is TRBV12-3 or TRBV12-4, the J gene TRBJ2-1; D ambiguous. This CDR3 has 14 amino acids. V was clipped by 2 bases and J by 5 bases, with 10 bases between them.